A single T cell receptor beta chain is shown here with its context. Repertoires were generated with immunoSEQ multiplex PCR, while TCRdb's copy carries only in-frame clones and drops some. Of some 99,000 clones detected, about 94% appear once; the ten largest clones hold roughly 0.95%. The data belong to a study of T cell changes during pregnancy in multiple sclerosis. The CDR3 loop spans 16 amino acids. V lost 5 bases to trimming and J lost 4 bases, with 20 bases between them. The germline gives CDR1 SGHVS, CDR2 FNYEAQ. This sequence originates from a female donor with multiple sclerosis, enrolled in a pregnancy study. V usage is TRBV7-6 and J usage is TRBJ1-1, with D maybe TRBD1 (6 bases). The specimen comprised peripheral blood, sampled after pregnancy. The CDR3 here is CASSLYGGAKATEAFF. The CDR3 region has the DNA TGTGCCAGCAGCCTATACGGGGGGGCTAAGGCCACTGAAGCTTTCTTT.